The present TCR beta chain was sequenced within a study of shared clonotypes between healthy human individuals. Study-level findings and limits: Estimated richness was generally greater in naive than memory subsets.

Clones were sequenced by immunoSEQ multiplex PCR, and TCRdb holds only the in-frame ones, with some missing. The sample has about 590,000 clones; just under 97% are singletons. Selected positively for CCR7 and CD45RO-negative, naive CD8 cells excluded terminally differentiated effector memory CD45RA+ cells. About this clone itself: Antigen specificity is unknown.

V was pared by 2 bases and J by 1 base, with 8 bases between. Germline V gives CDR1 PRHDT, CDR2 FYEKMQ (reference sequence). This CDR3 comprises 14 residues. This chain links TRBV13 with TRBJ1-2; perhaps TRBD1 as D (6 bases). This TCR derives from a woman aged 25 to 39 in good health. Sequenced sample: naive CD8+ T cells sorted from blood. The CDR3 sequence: CASSLRGHNYGYTF. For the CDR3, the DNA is TGTGCCAGCAGCTTACGGGGACATAACTATGGCTACACCTTC.